The clone carrying this T cell receptor beta chain has a count of ten or more. Its matching antigen is unknown. Amplification targeted TCR beta CDR3 regions from RNA transcripts. First-round RT-PCR of the TCR CDR3 relied on the HTBI primer set. TCRdb ran MiXCR on the multiplex PCR reads and lists one entry per CDR3 protein. The sample contains about 590,000 distinct CDR3 sequences, 12% to 15% of which appear only once. This specimen comes from a study of T cells in Graves' hyperthyroidism and ophthalmopathy. Study-wide findings and caveats: The model identified upcoming ophthalmopathy a median roughly 6.5 months ahead of onset. Among clonotypes expanded in thyroid above 0.001, most were also found in blood.

The V gene's germline CDR1 is MNHNS and CDR2 SASEGT. Between the trimmed V and J ends, which lost 8 bases and 5 bases, there was a span of 14 bases. The CDR3 spans 13 residues. The sequenced sample consisted of blood. The receptor was derived from a woman aged 18-35 years with Graves' ophthalmopathy. The rearrangement links TRBV6-1 to TRBJ2-3; D is unresolved. The CDR3 loop is CASRTLIGDTQYF. The DNA of the CDR3 is TGTGCCAGCCGAACTCTTATTGGAGATACGCAGTATTTT.